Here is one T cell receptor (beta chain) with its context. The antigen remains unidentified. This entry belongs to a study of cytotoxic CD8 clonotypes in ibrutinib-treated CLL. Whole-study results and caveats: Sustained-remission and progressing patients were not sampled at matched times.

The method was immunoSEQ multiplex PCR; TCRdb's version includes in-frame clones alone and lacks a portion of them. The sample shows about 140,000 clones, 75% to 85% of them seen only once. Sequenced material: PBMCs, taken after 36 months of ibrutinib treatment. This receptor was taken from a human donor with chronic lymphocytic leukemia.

The CDR3 DNA follows: TGTGCCAGCAGCTTAGTTAGCGGGGCCGGAGGTACGCAGTATTTT. Translating it yields CASSLVSGAGGTQYF. The V gene is TRBV11-2, the J gene TRBJ2-3, with 8 bases fitting TRBD2. Germline V gene sequence: CDR1 SGHAT, CDR2 FQNNGV. J lost 8 bases, V lost 1 base, and 8 bases had no gene match. The CDR3 contains 15 residues.